This TCR beta chain was sequenced in a study of tumor-infiltrating lymphocytes in primary liver carcinoma. Looking at the study overall: All lesions had stage T1-T3 N0M0 and about 4 to 10 cm widths.

Co-extraction of both nucleic acids (RNA and DNA) used about 18-34 mg of unsorted bulk tissue. Making TCR beta cDNA involved around 520 ng total RNA and a constant-region primer. Library construction for TCR beta comprised three nested multiplex PCR rounds performed with slightly modified ARM-PCR. One entry per CDR3 protein, called by TCRdb with MiXCR from the multiplex PCR reads. The table has about 33,000 distinct CDR3 sequences, around 80% seen once. For this clonotype: The antigen is unknown.

Points from the study as a whole: Overlap between tumor regions exceeded overlap of tumor with adjacent tissue or blood.

This sequence was found in a man aged 35 to 55 with primary liver carcinoma and hepatitis B virus infection. Sequencing input: liver tumor tissue from sampling region 5. The subset: tumor region T5, tumor centre.

CDR3 in amino acids: CASSGQLAVGTKYF. The CDR3 nucleotides are TGTGCCAGCAGCGGGCAACTAGCGGTAGGCACCAAGTACTTC. V usage is TRBV5-4 and J usage is TRBJ2-5; 8 bases line up with TRBD2. The CDR3 extends over 14 amino acids. Germline CDR1 and CDR2: SGHNT and YYREEE (reference sequence). Trimming at V came to 4 bases and at J to 12 bases, leaving 14 bases not matched to a gene.